This T cell receptor beta chain was observed in a study of blood T cell repertoires in COVID-19. Study at large: The origin of the acute and convalescent COVID-19 samples was the United States, Italy and Spain. The analysed material was cDNA or gDNA that came from T cells, B-cell-depleted T cells, or PBMCs.

This clone was found a few times. Germline V lookup: CDR1 LNHDA, CDR2 SQIVND (reference sequence). V was clipped by 6 bases and J by 2 bases, with 11 bases between them. The CDR3 is 14 residues long. In the authors' methods: Quantification of nucleated cells was approximated via reference gene primer amplification. The data were produced by immunoSEQ multiplex PCR, yet TCRdb's version contains in-frame clones alone and is incomplete. V, J and clone size are those of that table, while D and trimming were read from the DNA. The sample has about 68,000 clones; nearly 90% are singletons. The rearrangement links TRBV19 to TRBJ1-5, with D unclear. The sequencing input was peripheral blood. The receptor was isolated from a woman aged 45 to 65 with COVID-19, enrolled during active disease. The chain's CDR3 is CASSPQWGNQPQHF. The DNA for the CDR3 is TGTGCCAGTAGCCCACAGTGGGGCAATCAGCCCCAGCATTTT.